The 27 T cell receptor beta chains presented below share a single source sample, sequenced in a study of T cell repertoires in cytomegalovirus infection. These receptors' targets are unknown. One entry per CDR3 protein results from TCRdb running MiXCR on the reads. The sample contains 95,000 to 120,000 distinct CDR3 sequences, around 31% of which appear only once. The source was CD8+ T cells from cultured PBMCs, collected from culture after CMV antigen stimulation. These receptors were taken from a human donor in good health (CMV status not recorded). Some clones in this sample may be carry-over from other donors' samples.

This clonotype was found many times. V and J are TRBV7-2 and TRBJ2-5; D is undetermined. Germline V gene data show CDR1 as SGHTA and CDR2 as FQGNSA. Trimming left V 2 bases short and J 4 bases short, with 14 bases between. There are 15 residues in the CDR3. CDR3 DNA sequence: TGTGCCAGCAGCTTAACGATGCAGGTCCGAGAGACCCAGTACTTC. Its protein is CASSLTMQVRETQYF.

V and J are TRBV7-9 and TRBJ2-7, with a tentative D call TRBD1 (5 bases). This CDR3 is built from 13 residues. From germline, CDR1 is SEHNR and CDR2 FQNEAQ (reference sequence). V was clipped by 5 bases and J by 0 bases, with 8 bases between them. Written as DNA, the CDR3 is TGTGCCAGCAGCCGACAGAGCTCCTACGAGCAGTACTTC. Encoded protein: CASSRQSSYEQYF.

There are many counts of this clonotype. The chain employs TRBV7-6 and TRBJ1-1, with D possibly being TRBD1 (5 bases). The CDR3 runs 17 residues. V lost 1 base to trimming and J lost 4 bases, with 19 bases between them. The germline V gene has CDR1 SGHVS and CDR2 FNYEAQ. CDR3 DNA sequence: TGTGCCAGCAGCTTAGATAAGGGGCTTCGGTTCCCCACTGAAGCTTTCTTT. This gives the protein CASSLDKGLRFPTEAFF.

The V gene is TRBV7-2, the J gene TRBJ2-6, with 8 bases lining up with TRBD1. Trimming cost V 0 bases and J 9 bases; bases outside gene matches: 4. In germline, CDR1 is SGHTA, CDR2 FQGNSA. This CDR3 is 15 amino acids long. The CDR3 sequence is CASSLADRVDNVLTF. CDR3 nucleotide sequence: TGTGCCAGCAGCTTAGCGGACAGGGTGGACAACGTCCTGACTTTC. The full variable domain, its missing parts supplied by reference TRBV7-2 and TRBJ2-6, is GAGVSQSPSNKVTEKGKDVELRCDPISGHTALYWYRQSLGQGLEFLIYFQGNSAPDKSGLPSDRFSAERTGGSVSTLTIQRTQQEDSAVYLCASSLADRVDNVLTFGAGSRLTVL.

In its sample, this clonotype was seen a few times. The chain recombines TRBV6-2 or TRBV6-3 with TRBJ2-1; TRBD2 is a possible D gene (7 bases). The CDR3 runs 17 residues. The germline V gene has CDR1 MNHEY and CDR2 SVGEGT. V was clipped by 1 base and J by 9 bases, with 22 bases between them. CDR3 in amino acids: CASSYFYLGGGDLEQFF. The CDR3, as DNA: TGTGCCAGCAGTTACTTCTATCTAGGAGGGGGGGACCTTGAGCAGTTCTTC.

The rearrangement uses TRBV12-3 or TRBV12-4 and TRBJ1-1; TRBD1 matches 7 bases. V lost 5 bases, J lost 1 base, and 4 bases stayed unmatched. This CDR3 has 14 amino acids. CDR3 loop: CASSLRTGNTEAFF. The CDR3, as DNA: TGTGCCAGCAGTCTGAGGACAGGGAACACTGAAGCTTTCTTT.

This chain uses TRBV7-9 with TRBJ2-2; D is unclear. This CDR3 has 12 amino acids. Germline assignment: CDR1 SEHNR and CDR2 FQNEAQ (reference sequence). Trimming cost V 5 bases and J 9 bases, with 10 bases left between them. The CDR3 is CASSIPGWELFF. In nucleotides, the CDR3 is TGTGCCAGCAGCATACCGGGTTGGGAGCTGTTTTTT.

The CDR3 region is CSVVGLAGYNEQFF. CDR3 DNA sequence: TGCAGCGTTGTAGGGCTAGCGGGTTACAATGAGCAGTTCTTC. This chain uses TRBV29-1 with TRBJ2-1; TRBD2 aligns across 8 bases. The CDR3 is 14 residues long. V lost 4 bases, J lost 4 bases, and 6 bases stayed unmatched. Looked up from germline, CDR1 is SQVTM and CDR2 is ANQGSEA.

This clonotype was seen at least ten times. This chain uses TRBV6-1 with TRBJ1-1; D is possibly TRBD1 (5 bases). Trimming took off 5 bases at V and 3 bases at J, with 13 bases between the two ends. This CDR3 has 14 residues. Looked up from germline, CDR1 is MNHNS and CDR2 is SASEGT. DNA for the CDR3: TGTGCCAGCAGTTCCTACATAGGGGACACTGAAGCTTTCTTT. Protein: CASSSYIGDTEAFF.

This clonotype occurred once. This chain links TRBV2 with TRBJ2-1; D not resolved. This CDR3 has 12 residues. The germline V gene encodes CDR1 SNHLY and CDR2 FYNNEI. V was cut by 11 bases and J by 5 bases, with 13 bases left in between. The chain's CDR3 is CAVNHGDNEQFF. The CDR3 DNA sequence: TGTGCCGTGAATCACGGCGACAATGAGCAGTTCTTC. Drawing the rest from reference TRBV2 and TRBJ2-1, the complete variable domain is EPEVTQTPSHQVTQMGQEVILRCVPISNHLYFYWYRQILGQKVEFLVSFYNNEISEKSEIFDDQFSVERPDGSNFTLKIRSTKLEDSAMYFCAVNHGDNEQFFGPGTRLTVL.

V gene TRBV7-6 combines with J gene TRBJ1-5; the D is unclear. Germline-derived CDR1 and CDR2 are SGHVS and FNYEAQ. V was pared by 0 bases and J by 7 bases, with 7 bases between. There are 13 residues in the CDR3. CDR3 coding DNA: TGTGCCAGCAGCTTAGCCCTAGGGCAGCCCCAGCATTTT. Translated, it gives CASSLALGQPQHF.

The rearrangement joins TRBV12-3 or TRBV12-4 to TRBJ2-1, with 11 positions matching TRBD2. V lost 6 bases to trimming and J lost 7 bases; unmatched junction nucleotides: 8. CDR3 size: 15 residues. Here the CDR3 DNA reads TGTGCCAGCAGCCACCTAGCGGGGGGTCAAAATGAGCAGTTCTTC. It yields the protein CASSHLAGGQNEQFF.

This sequence joins TRBV29-1 and TRBJ1-2; no clear D. Germline CDR1 is SQVTM and CDR2 is ANQGSEA. Deletions cut 3 bases from V and 5 bases from J, with 7 bases between. This CDR3 has 11 residues. This CDR3 is CSVEEGYGYTF. The CDR3 DNA sequence: TGCAGCGTTGAGGAGGGATATGGCTACACCTTC.

This clonotype showed up just a few times. The chain uses TRBV7-2 and TRBJ2-6; D perhaps matches TRBD1 (6 bases). The CDR3 sequence is 16 residues long. V was clipped by 6 bases and J by 3 bases, with 15 bases between them. Germline CDR1 and CDR2: SGHTA and FQGNSA. The CDR3 loop reads CASRGSQGLGANVLTF. Here the CDR3 DNA reads TGTGCCAGCAGGGGGTCACAGGGTCTTGGGGCCAACGTCCTGACTTTC.

This clonotype has just one count. The gene calls are TRBV19 and TRBJ1-1; the D gene is possibly TRBD1 (6 bases). The CDR3 has 15 residues. Trimming pared 7 bases from V and 11 bases from J, leaving 26 bases between. Germline CDR1 and CDR2: LNHDA and SQIVND (reference sequence). Here the CDR3 reads CASTSRVEQSQGAFF. The CDR3 DNA reads TGTGCCAGTACCTCCCGGGTGGAACAGTCCCAGGGGGCTTTCTTT.

This clonotype was found many times. The V call is TRBV7-2, the J call TRBJ2-1, with 9 bases that match TRBD2. Germline V gene data show CDR1 as SGHTA and CDR2 as FQGNSA. After removal of 5 bases from V and 8 bases from J, the junction contained 10 bases not matched to a gene. This CDR3 is 15 amino acids long. CDR3 residues: CASSLLAGVLDEQFF. CDR3 sequence (DNA): TGTGCCAGCAGCCTCTTAGCGGGGGTTCTGGATGAGCAGTTCTTC.

The genes are TRBV7-9 and TRBJ1-1; TRBD1 aligns across 11 bases. CDR3 length: 14 amino acids. Germline CDR1 is SEHNR and CDR2 is FQNEAQ (reference sequence). V trimming: 4 bases; J trimming: 5 bases; junction bases outside the gene matches: 3. The chain's CDR3 is CASSSGQGATEAFF. DNA of the CDR3: TGTGCCAGCAGCTCAGGACAGGGGGCTACTGAAGCTTTCTTT.

The sample holds many counts of this clonotype. This chain uses TRBV11-2 with TRBJ2-2, with TRBD2 matching 9 bases. The CDR3 is 19 residues long. Germline V gene sequence: CDR1 SGHAT, CDR2 FQNNGV. V lost 5 bases and J lost 1; bases outside the gene matches: 14. In DNA form, the CDR3 reads TGTGCCAGCAGCCCATATTCGCAAGCGGGGGGTCGGAACACCGGGGAGCTGTTTTTT. Translated, it gives CASSPYSQAGGRNTGELFF.

The chain has TRBV5-4 and TRBJ2-7; 8 positions agree with TRBD1. The length of the CDR3 is 12 residues. The germline CDR1 and CDR2 sequences are SGHNT and YYREEE (reference sequence). The junction had 1 base not matched to a gene; V was cut back by 2 bases and J by 6 bases. The CDR3: CASSFTGGEQYF. CDR3 coding DNA: TGTGCCAGCAGCTTTACAGGGGGCGAGCAGTACTTC.

This clonotype was recorded a few times. Germline is not matched at one junction end, which may reflect a read error. This chain links TRBV7-7 with TRBJ2-1; perhaps D is TRBD1 or TRBD2 (5 bases each). CDR1 and CDR2 (germline): SSHAT, FNYEAQ (reference sequence). This CDR3 is 14 amino acids long. This CDR3 reads CASSLFGGDNEQFF. The CDR3 coding sequence is TGTGCTAGCAGCTTGTTTGGGGGAGACAATGAGCAGTTCTTC.

J is TRBJ2-1 and V is TRBV7-3; possibly TRBD2 for D (7 bases). The V end was cut by 5 bases, the J end by 3 bases, with 17 bases between. Germline loops: CDR1 SGHTA, CDR2 FQGTGA. This CDR3 is built from 16 residues. The CDR3 bases are TGTGCCAGCAGCGCGCTAGGGGGGGGCTACTACAATGAGCAGTTCTTC. Translation: CASSALGGGYYNEQFF.

The chain carries TRBV29-1 and TRBJ2-1, with TRBD2 matching 10 bases. The germline V gene encodes CDR1 SQVTM and CDR2 ANQGSEA. CDR3 length equals 15 residues. Unmatched junction bases numbered 6, after V lost 6 bases and J lost 1 base. The CDR3 loop is CSVETSGESYNEQFF. CDR3 nucleotide sequence: TGCAGCGTCGAAACTAGCGGGGAGTCCTACAATGAGCAGTTCTTC.

In its sample, this clonotype was seen many times. The rearrangement uses TRBV11-2 and TRBJ2-2; 12 bases align to TRBD1. This CDR3 spans 16 amino acids. CDR1 and CDR2 from the germline V gene are SGHAT and FQNNGV. Trimming at V came to 4 bases and at J to 5 bases, leaving 5 bases not matched to a gene. The CDR3 nucleotides are TGTGCCAGCAGCTCGGGACAGGGGGCGCGAACCGGGGAGCTGTTTTTT. Its translation: CASSSGQGARTGELFF.

This chain uses TRBV2 with TRBJ2-3; 11 bases are a match to TRBD2. The trim removed 9 bases at V and 1 base at J, leaving 6 bases unmatched. The CDR3 length is 15 residues. CDR1 is SNHLY, CDR2 FYNNEI, per germline. CDR3 nucleotides: TGTGCCAGTGCCTTTAGCGGGGGGGGCACAGATACGCAGTATTTT. It translates to CASAFSGGGTDTQYF.

This chain connects TRBV28 to TRBJ2-1; TRBD1 agrees at 8 bases. Losses at the gene ends were 7 bases for V and 3 bases for J; bases not matched to a gene: 8. Germline values: CDR1 MDHEN, CDR2 SYDVKM. The CDR3 runs to 15 residues. CDR3 sequence: CASIPGTGLYNEQFF. As DNA, the CDR3 is TGTGCCAGCATCCCCGGGACAGGTCTCTACAATGAGCAGTTCTTC.

J is TRBJ1-5 and V is TRBV7-2; 8 bases line up with TRBD1. The CDR3 extends over 16 amino acids. The V gene end was trimmed by 5 bases and the J gene end by 4 bases; junction bases not matched to a gene: 10. CDR1 and CDR2 (germline): SGHTA, FQGNSA. CDR3 DNA: TGTGCCAGCAGCCCGCGGACAGGGATGGAGAATCAGCCCCAGCATTTT. It encodes CASSPRTGMENQPQHF.

The chain combines TRBV7-9 with TRBJ1-1; a possible D gene is TRBD1 (6 bases). The V end lost 4 bases, the J end lost 0 bases, and 12 bases lay between the germline ends. The CDR3 runs to 15 residues. Germline loops: CDR1 SEHNR, CDR2 FQNEAQ (reference sequence). The CDR3: CASSSAGTLNTEAFF. CDR3 sequence (DNA): TGTGCCAGCAGCTCGGCCGGGACATTGAACACTGAAGCTTTCTTT.